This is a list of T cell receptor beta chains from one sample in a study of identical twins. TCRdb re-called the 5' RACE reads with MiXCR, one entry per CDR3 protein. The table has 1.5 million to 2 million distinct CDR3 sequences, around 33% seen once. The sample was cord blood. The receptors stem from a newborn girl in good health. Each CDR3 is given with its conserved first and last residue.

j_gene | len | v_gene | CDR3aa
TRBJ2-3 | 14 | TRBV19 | CASREGLSTDTQYF
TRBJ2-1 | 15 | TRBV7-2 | CASSPFSGGVAEQFF
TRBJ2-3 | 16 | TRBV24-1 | CATSDQSSGGGDTQYF
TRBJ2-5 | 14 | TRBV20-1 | CSARTLRGQETQYF
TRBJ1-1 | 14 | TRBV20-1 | CSARDRLGGTEAFF
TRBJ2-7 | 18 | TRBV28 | CASSPGGSGSLFSYEQYF
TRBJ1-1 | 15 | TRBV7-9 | CASSLGDRGRTEAFF
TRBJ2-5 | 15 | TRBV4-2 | CASLRLAGGSETQYF
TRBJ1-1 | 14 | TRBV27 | CASSQRLMNTEAFF
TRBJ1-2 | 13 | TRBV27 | CASSTGTHYGYTF
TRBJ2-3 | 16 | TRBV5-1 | CASSLPSGGSVGTQYF
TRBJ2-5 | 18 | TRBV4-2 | CASSQGAILAGYQETQYF
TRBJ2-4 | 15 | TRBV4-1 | CASGTVPLAKNIQYF
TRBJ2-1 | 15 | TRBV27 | CASTHGKGIDNEQFF
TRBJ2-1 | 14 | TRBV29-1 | CSVGGDRPYNEQFF
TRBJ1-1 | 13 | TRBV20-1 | CSTPGGSNTEAFF
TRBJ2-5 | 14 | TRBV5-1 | CASNLAGIQETQYF
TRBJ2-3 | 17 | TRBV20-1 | CSARGRKRGGGTDTQYF
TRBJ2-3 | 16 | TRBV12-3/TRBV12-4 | CASRSLYSQGEDTQYF
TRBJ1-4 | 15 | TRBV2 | CASSRLQGTGEKLFF
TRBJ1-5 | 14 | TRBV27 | CASSLDGSDQPQHF
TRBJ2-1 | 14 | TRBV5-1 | CASSLPLSLNEQFF
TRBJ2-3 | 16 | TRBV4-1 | CASSHPSEGLRDTQYF